A single sample gave rise to the 30 T cell receptor beta chains below, sequenced in a study of blood T cell repertoires in COVID-19. Only in-frame clones appear in the TCRdb table, and some are missing; sequencing was by immunoSEQ multiplex PCR. The data contain a few hundred thousand clones, around 91% of them singletons. Sequencing used PBMCs or T cells enriched from blood (not recorded which). The receptors were gathered from a woman aged 40 to 50 who had recovered from COVID-19.

The CDR3, as DNA: TGTGCCAGTAGTACCCGGGACAGTTCGGAGACCCAGTACTTC. It codes for CASSTRDSSETQYF. This rearrangement joins TRBV19 to TRBJ2-5; 7 nucleotides line up with TRBD1. Germline CDR1 is LNHDA and CDR2 is SQIVND (reference sequence). The CDR3 loop spans 14 amino acids. Trimming removed 4 bases from V and 5 bases from J; junction bases left unmatched: 7.

CDR3 coding DNA: TGTGCCATCAGTAAATGGACTAGCGGGGGGTACTACGAGCAGTACTTC. Amino acid sequence: CAISKWTSGGYYEQYF. V gene TRBV10-3 combines with J gene TRBJ2-7; TRBD2 matches at 14 bases. Germline V gives CDR1 ENHRY, CDR2 SYGVKD. Losses at the gene ends were 5 bases for V and 3 bases for J; bases not matched to a gene: 6. The CDR3 has 16 amino acids.

The V call is TRBV18, the J call TRBJ2-2; 10 nucleotides align to TRBD1. Germline loops: CDR1 KGHSH, CDR2 LQKENI. With 4 bases clipped from V and 6 bases from J, the junction kept 2 bases outside the gene matches. The CDR3 is made up of 14 amino acids. For the CDR3, the DNA is TGTGCCAGCTCACTCGGGACAGGGGCCGGGGAGCTGTTTTTT. The encoded protein is CASSLGTGAGELFF.

This sequence joins TRBV5-4 and TRBJ1-3; 8 bases are a match to TRBD1. Per germline, CDR1 SGHNT and CDR2 YYREEE (reference sequence). This CDR3 comprises 15 residues. Losses at the gene ends were 0 bases for V and 2 bases for J; bases not matched to a gene: 1. CDR3 in amino acids: CASSLGRGPGNTIYF. The CDR3 DNA follows: TGTGCCAGCAGCTTGGGCAGGGGGCCTGGAAACACCATATATTTT.

Note on this clone: The sample contains more than one DNA sequence encoding this CDR3. The chain is built from TRBV5-4 and TRBJ1-2, with 12 bases fitting TRBD1. The CDR3 totals 15 residues. The J segment lost 3 bases and the V segment lost 4 bases, leaving 4 bases of the junction unmatched. Germline CDR1 and CDR2: SGHNT and YYREEE (reference sequence). In DNA, the CDR3 is TGTGCCAGCAGCGGGGGACAGGGGGCGTACTATGGCTACACCTTC. Translated: CASSGGQGAYYGYTF.

The chain is built from TRBV2 and TRBJ2-3; possible D gene TRBD2, 5 bases. The length of the CDR3 is 14 residues. Trimming shortened V by 3 bases and J by 4 bases, and 11 bases separated the two germline ends. Germline values: CDR1 SNHLY, CDR2 FYNNEI. The CDR3 loop is CASSESRAADTQYF. In nucleotides, the CDR3 is TGTGCCAGCAGTGAGTCGCGGGCCGCAGATACGCAGTATTTT.

This CDR3 reads CASSENEEYNEQFF. The CDR3 DNA sequence: TGTGCCAGCAGTGAGAATGAAGAGTACAATGAGCAGTTCTTC. The genes are TRBV6-1 and TRBJ2-1; no clear D gene. Trimming removed 3 bases at V and 4 bases at J, with 10 bases between. This CDR3 is 14 amino acids long. Germline loops: CDR1 MNHNS, CDR2 SASEGT.

The gene calls are TRBV15 and TRBJ2-7, with D possibly being TRBD1 (5 bases). The CDR3 is 13 residues long. Germline CDR1 LNHNV, CDR2 YYDKDF (reference sequence). V lost 0 bases, J lost 9 bases, and 12 bases lay in between. The CDR3 nucleotides read TGTGCCACCAGCAGAGATCTCCAGGGAAGGCAGTACTTC. This translates into CATSRDLQGRQYF.

The J gene is TRBJ2-1, the V gene TRBV4-3; 7 bases align to TRBD2. Per the germline V gene, CDR1 is LGHNA and CDR2 is YSLEER. The CDR3 is made up of 13 amino acids. J was trimmed by 7 bases and V by 1 base; bases with no gene match: 1. Here the CDR3 DNA reads TGCGCCAGCAGCCAAGCTAGCGGTAATGAGCAGTTCTTC. Its translation is CASSQASGNEQFF.

This sequence joins TRBV7-8 and TRBJ1-5, with a tentative D call TRBD1 (6 bases). Germline CDR1 is SGHVS and CDR2 is FQNEAQ. V lost 1 base to trimming and J lost 4 bases, with 14 bases between them. There are 16 residues in the CDR3. The CDR3 region is CASSLENRERNQPQHF. In DNA, the CDR3 is TGTGCCAGCAGCTTAGAAAACAGGGAACGGAATCAGCCCCAGCATTTT.

This clone was counted once. The chain uses TRBV5-1 and TRBJ2-7; possibly TRBD1 for D (5 bases). CDR1 and CDR2 (germline): SGHRS, YFSETQ. Trimming left V 0 bases short and J 1 base short, with 11 bases between. This CDR3 comprises 15 residues. CDR3 region: CASSLGRTNSYEQYF. CDR3 DNA sequence: TGCGCCAGCAGCTTGGGCAGGACAAATTCCTACGAGCAGTACTTC.

The chain couples TRBV12-3 or TRBV12-4 to TRBJ1-1, with D unresolved. The CDR3 spans 13 residues. V lost 2 bases, J lost 1 base, and 5 bases lay in between. The CDR3 DNA reads TGTGCCAGCAGTTTACGGGAGAACACTGAAGCTTTCTTT. Amino acid sequence: CASSLRENTEAFF.

V usage is TRBV9 and J usage is TRBJ2-1; TRBD2 agrees at 9 bases. V lost 4 bases and J lost 8; bases outside the gene matches: 7. The CDR3 is made up of 14 amino acids. Per the germline V gene, CDR1 is SGDLS and CDR2 is YYNGEE. CDR3: CASSFSGSEDEQFF. As DNA, the CDR3 is TGTGCCAGCAGCTTTAGCGGGAGTGAGGATGAGCAGTTCTTC.

This clone has just a few counts. The chain joins TRBV11-1 to TRBJ1-2, with 7 bases fitting TRBD1. This CDR3 is built from 14 residues. V shed 5 bases, J shed 8 bases, and the junction held 11 bases outside the gene matches. The germline V gene encodes CDR1 SGHAT and CDR2 FQDESV (reference sequence). The CDR3 region has the DNA TGTGCCAGCAGCCCGGACAGGACAGTTGGCGGCTACACCTTC. Amino acids: CASSPDRTVGGYTF.

The chain is built from TRBV28 and TRBJ2-5; D possibly corresponds to TRBD2 (6 bases). CDR3 length equals 13 residues. Germline V CDR1 and CDR2: MDHEN, SYDVKM. V was pared by 6 bases and J by 5 bases, with 13 bases between. CDR3 nucleotide sequence: TGTGCCAGCAGGACCCCCCGGGGGGAGACCCAGTACTTC. Translated, it gives CASRTPRGETQYF.

The chain recombines TRBV28 with TRBJ2-7, with D perhaps matching TRBD1 (5 bases). CDR3 length: 14 residues. The V gene's germline CDR1 is MDHEN and CDR2 SYDVKM. V was shortened by 5 bases and J by 3 bases, with 14 bases between the two germline ends. In DNA, the CDR3 is TGTGCCAGCAGTGACAGTAATCTTTTCTACGAGCAGTACTTC. The encoded protein is CASSDSNLFYEQYF.

The chain links TRBV28 to TRBJ1-6; 9 bases map to TRBD1. The germline V gene has CDR1 MDHEN and CDR2 SYDVKM. The ends lost 2 bases at V and 8 bases at J; junction bases unmatched: 1. The CDR3 loop spans 14 amino acids. The DNA for the CDR3 is TGTGCCAGCAGTTTAACAGGGGGCCATTCACCCCTCCACTTT. Amino acid sequence: CASSLTGGHSPLHF.

V usage is TRBV12-3 or TRBV12-4 and J usage is TRBJ1-2; possible D gene TRBD1, 5 bases. V was shortened by 7 bases and J by 6 bases, with 12 bases between the two germline ends. The CDR3 consists of 12 residues. The CDR3 sequence: CASTPWGDGYTF. The CDR3 nucleotides are TGTGCCAGCACCCCTTGGGGGGATGGCTACACCTTC.

The rearrangement links TRBV7-9 to TRBJ1-2, with 8 bases aligning to TRBD1. The ends lost 0 bases at V and 9 bases at J; junction bases unmatched: 9. CDR3 length equals 15 residues. Germline V gene lookup returns CDR1 SEHNR and CDR2 FQNEAQ (reference sequence). The CDR3 here is CASSLADREITRYTF. In DNA form, the CDR3 reads TGTGCCAGCAGCTTAGCGGACAGGGAAATTACTCGCTACACCTTC. The full variable domain, rest sourced from reference TRBV7-9 and TRBJ1-2, is DTGVSQNPRHKITKRGQNVTFRCDPISEHNRLYWYRQTLGQGPEFLTYFQNEAQLEKSRLLSDRFSAERPKGSFSTLEIQRTEQGDSAMYLCASSLADREITRYTFGSGTRLTVV.

This sequence joins TRBV6-2 or TRBV6-3 and TRBJ1-5; a possible D gene is TRBD1 (6 bases). Trimming took off 5 bases at V and 3 bases at J, with 17 bases between the two ends. CDR3 length equals 16 residues. From germline, CDR1 is MNHEY and CDR2 SVGEGT. For the CDR3, the DNA is TGTGCCAGCAGTACCTTAAGGACAGTAGACAATCAGCCCCAGCATTTT. This gives the protein CASSTLRTVDNQPQHF.

The genes are TRBV3-1 (or the pseudogene TRBV3-2) and TRBJ2-3; the D is unclear. CDR1 is LGHDT and CDR2 is YNNKEL in the germline V gene (reference sequence). Trimming left V 0 bases short and J 7 bases short, with 8 bases between. The CDR3 spans 13 residues. The CDR3 reads CASSQDRIYTQYF. The CDR3 DNA follows: TGTGCCAGCAGCCAAGATAGAATTTATACGCAGTATTTT.

The chain combines TRBV9 with TRBJ1-4; the D gene is possibly TRBD1 (5 bases). V was trimmed by 0 bases and J by 7 bases, leaving 13 bases between them. The CDR3 contains 15 residues. Germline lookup yields CDR1 SGDLS and CDR2 YYNGEE. As DNA, the CDR3 is TGTGCCAGCAGCGTAGACGGGGGGTTTAGTGAAAAACTGTTTTTT. This encodes CASSVDGGFSEKLFF.

The V gene is TRBV12-3 or TRBV12-4, the J gene TRBJ2-1, with a possible D match to TRBD2 (6 bases). V was shortened by 6 bases and J by 5 bases, with 11 bases between the two germline ends. CDR3 length: 13 amino acids. The CDR3 protein is CASRRGTNNEQFF. The CDR3 nucleotides are TGTGCCAGCAGGCGCGGGACCAACAATGAGCAGTTCTTC.

This chain uses TRBV7-2 with TRBJ1-2, with D possibly being TRBD1 (5 bases). The germline V gene encodes CDR1 SGHTA and CDR2 FQGNSA. The CDR3 extends over 15 amino acids. V lost 1 base to trimming and J lost 8 bases, with 17 bases between them. DNA of the CDR3: TGTGCCAGCAGCTTAGATTCGGCCTCTGGGGGGGGCTACACCTTC. This encodes CASSLDSASGGGYTF.

The rearrangement joins TRBV5-1 to TRBJ2-7, with 7 bases fitting TRBD1. Germline lookup yields CDR1 SGHRS and CDR2 YFSETQ. The V segment lost 4 bases and the J segment 0 bases; nucleotides outside the gene matches: 7. This CDR3 contains 15 residues. The CDR3 DNA reads as TGCGCCAGCAGCAGAGAGGGGGCGAGCTCCTACGAGCAGTACTTC. This translates into CASSREGASSYEQYF. The entire variable domain, with the rest obtained from reference TRBV5-1 and TRBJ2-7, is as follows: KAGVTQTPRYLIKTRGQQVTLSCSPISGHRSVSWYQQTPGQGLQFLFEYFSETQRNKGNFPGRFSGRQFSNSRSEMNVSTLELGDSALYLCASSREGASSYEQYFGPGTRLTVT.

The chain couples TRBV12-5 to TRBJ1-6, with D possibly being TRBD1 (6 bases). Trimming stripped 1 base from V and 10 bases from J, with 14 bases between. The CDR3 loop spans 15 amino acids. Germline lookup yields CDR1 LGHNT and CDR2 FRNRAP. In DNA, the CDR3 is TGTGCTAGTGGTTTGGAGACAGGAACTAACTCACCCCTCCACTTT. Translation gives CASGLETGTNSPLHF. Complete variable domain (other parts from reference TRBV12-5 and TRBJ1-6): DARVTQTPRHKVTEMGQEVTMRCQPILGHNTVFWYRQTMMQGLELLAYFRNRAPLDDSGMPKDRFSAEMPDATLATLKIQPSEPRDSAVYFCASGLETGTNSPLHFGNGTRLTVT.

The chain carries TRBV6-5 and TRBJ2-1, with TRBD1 matching over 8 bases. This CDR3 spans 15 amino acids. Germline V gives CDR1 MNHEY, CDR2 SVGAGI. With 2 bases clipped from V and 7 bases from J, the junction kept 7 bases outside the gene matches. CDR3 DNA sequence: TGTGCCAGCAGTTACCCCCGACAGGGGAAGAATGAGCAGTTCTTC. It is translated as CASSYPRQGKNEQFF.

This chain uses TRBV2 with TRBJ1-5, with 9 bases identical to TRBD1. Trimming removed 5 bases from V and 6 bases from J; junction bases left unmatched: 8. Germline V gives CDR1 SNHLY, CDR2 FYNNEI. CDR3 length: 15 amino acids. The CDR3 DNA follows: TGTGCCAGCAGTTTACAGGGGGCGCCCCGTCAGCCCCAGCATTTT. This encodes CASSLQGAPRQPQHF.

This chain connects TRBV9 to TRBJ2-1, with D possibly TRBD2 on 5 matching bases. CDR3 length equals 15 residues. Trimming removed 0 bases from V and 4 bases from J, with 11 bases in between. CDR1 is SGDLS and CDR2 is YYNGEE in the germline V gene. CDR3 loop: CASSVGETYYNEQFF. CDR3 sequence (DNA): TGTGCCAGCAGCGTAGGGGAGACGTATTACAATGAGCAGTTCTTC.

This clone was seen only once. The CDR3 spells CATCTSSYNSPLHF. For the CDR3, the DNA is TGTGCCACCTGCACGAGCTCCTATAATTCACCCCTCCACTTT. This sequence joins TRBV6-5 and TRBJ1-6; no reliable D call. V lost 10 bases and J lost 0, with 10 bases in between. Per the germline V gene, CDR1 is MNHEY and CDR2 is SVGAGI. The CDR3 runs 14 residues.